This is a list of T cell receptor beta chains from one sample in a study of control samples from healthy donors and cancer patients. Clones were sequenced by immunoSEQ multiplex PCR, and TCRdb holds only the in-frame ones, with some missing. Among 100,000 to 150,000 clones listed, more than 80% were seen once. The sequenced sample consisted of blood. These receptors were taken from a man aged 40-49 years in good health. CDR3s include the opening cysteine and the closing phenylalanine or tryptophan. The order of the fields is V gene, clone size, J gene, CDR3 protein. Only part of the rows carry a size: once, few, many, or a class if the clone is expanded.

TRBV11-2,-,TRBJ1-1,CASSLGQSNTEAFF
TRBV2,once,TRBJ1-5,CASSEDEGGDQPQHF
TRBV20-1,-,TRBJ2-7,CSASPGLAGGYEQYF
TRBV10-3,-,TRBJ1-3,CAISEPNRAGNTIYF
TRBV11-2,-,TRBJ2-3,CASSPAKDTQYF
TRBV19,-,TRBJ2-2,CASREQKNTGELFF
TRBV5-1,once,TRBJ2-3,CASSLASAGTDTQYF
TRBV20-1,-,TRBJ2-1,CSASKVSYYNEQFF
TRBV13,few,TRBJ1-1,CASSQYRQGISEAFF
TRBV7-3,-,TRBJ2-6,CASSFASSGANVLTF
TRBV5-4,once,TRBJ1-1,CASSLFMNTEAFF
TRBV19,-,TRBJ1-4,CASRENSNGEKLFF
TRBV13,-,TRBJ2-7,CASSSGQGLRGQYF
TRBV5-1,once,TRBJ2-3,CASSPGQDTDTQYF
TRBV9,-,TRBJ1-6,CASSSSGSGGSPLHF
TRBV6-2/TRBV6-3,-,TRBJ2-7,CASSFSANYEQYF
TRBV5-4,-,TRBJ1-1,CASSLVGKNTEAFF
TRBV6-1,few,TRBJ1-2,CASSDYGYTF
TRBV18,-,TRBJ2-3,CASSPGSPQRHTQYF
TRBV7-6,-,TRBJ2-3,CASSLAGGSTDTQYF